One T cell receptor (beta chain) is described in this entry. This clone has just one count. The specificity of this receptor is unknown. No much larger clonotype is one base removed from it; base qualities were not supplied. The CDR3 numbers 13 residues from cysteine through phenylalanine. Only the CDR3 portion is preserved as DNA: 39 bases, with reading frame beginning at the first base. Relative to germline, V is 6 bases shorter and J is 0 bases shorter, with 6 bases between their ends. The data are from a study of T cell responses to AZD1222 COVID-19 vaccine (dated by TCRdb to about 2021). Background for the entire study: AZD1222 recipients with second doses at about 4 weeks or about 12 weeks were pooled, because spike-specific TCR depth and breadth did not differ between schedules. A total of approximately 240 trial participants underwent TCR sequencing, of whom roughly 210 had received two doses of AZD1222 and approximately 26 had received two doses of the MenACWY control vaccine. Enrollment into the trials was organized by age into subgroups of 18-55, 56-69 and 70-plus years, and those subgroups contained roughly 150, 30 and 60 TCR-sequenced participants, respectively.

The CDR3 regions of human TCRbeta chains were analyzed by immunosequencing. As for the original processing: TCRs in the repertoires were matched against a reference library of SARS-CoV-2-specific TCRs that had been generated with the MIRA antigen-specificity platform. Breadth was defined as the fraction of unique TCRs that were SARS-CoV-2-associated, and depth was defined as the fraction of total T cells that were SARS-CoV-2-associated. Using the MIRA data, every spike-specific TCR was mapped to the spike region that the TCR reacted to and assigned to either a CD4 or a CD8 class. Log10-transformed breadth and depth values were compared by one-way ANOVA with Sidak's multiple comparisons tests. What TCRdb holds here is the immuneACCESS table cut down to in-frame rearrangements. Part of the clones is not present; checked against another copy, under half of the missing clones reflect an unresolved V gene, and the others are unexplained. The V and J calls and clone size come from that table; D and trimming were worked out from the DNA. Present in this sample are 95,000 to 150,000 clones, 92% of which were seen just once. The ten largest make up around 1.7% of the sample.

On the study overall, not on this receptor specifically: The whole spike protein was spanned by vaccine-associated CD4 TCRs, and dominant responses were seen in regions 160-218 and 743-854. A significant rise in spike-specific TCR breadth and depth was observed after two AZD1222 doses relative to day 0 and relative to MenACWY recipients. The 56-69-year group was small, and its depth increase did not reach significance, likely because of low power. Most participants were white British and females outnumbered males, and the authors suggested that clonal diversity may have been underestimated. Only 5 to 7 AZD1222 recipients were SARS-CoV-2 seropositive at baseline, limiting conclusions about previously exposed vaccinees. Because no day 14 peak-response samples were available, repertoires were characterized only after the peak T cell response. Reportedly, almost half of the unique spike-specific TCRs recognized epitopes lying outside the regions that are mutated in the B.1.351 and B.1.1.7 variants.

The sample's time point label, in plain terms: baseline before first vaccination. Vaccinee samples were obtained from the UK trials COV001 and COV002, which included a single-blind randomized controlled phase 2/3 trial of AZD1222 (ChAdOx1 nCoV-19) in healthy adults. For TCRbeta chain sequencing, PBMC samples from trial participants were taken at day 0 and at day 28 after the second dose. Sequenced material: peripheral blood, taken on day 0 of AZD1222 vaccination. The chain is made from TRBV12-3 or TRBV12-4 and TRBJ1-5, with no D gene named confidently. This receptor was taken from an adult in good health. The CDR3 amino acid sequence is: CASSRPSNQPQHF. Here is the DNA: TGTGCCAGCAGCAGACCTAGCAATCAGCCCCAGCATTTT.